These 14 T cell receptor beta chains came from one sample sequenced in a study. A single record per CDR3 protein comes from TCRdb applying MiXCR to the 5' RACE reads. The sample lists around 37,000 distinct CDR3 sequences, 29% seen once, with 3.7% in the top ten. Sequencing was carried out using memory CD4+ T cells sorted from a lymph node. As for subset: memory CD4+ T cells, CD4+CD45RO+CD25-. The receptor source for this set is a female donor with breast cancer.

The chain employs TRBV7-8 and TRBJ2-3, with 12 bases identical to TRBD2. Trimming removed 1 base from V and 2 bases from J; junction bases left unmatched: 13. This CDR3 has 20 amino acids. Germline-derived CDR1 and CDR2 are SGHVS and FQNEAQ. The CDR3 bases are TGTGCCAGCAGCTTAGAGACTAGCGGGAGTGGGTTTATGGCCACAGATACGCAGTATTTT. Translation: CASSLETSGSGFMATDTQYF.

This clonotype was counted a few times. This likely comes from a read error, as the CDR3 has no conserved phenylalanine or tryptophan at its end. The chain carries TRBV4-1 and TRBJ2-6; possibly TRBD1 for D (5 bases). V was cut by 2 bases and J by 0 bases, with 5 bases left in between. The CDR3 length is 15 residues. The V gene's germline CDR1 is MGHRA and CDR2 YSYEKL. This CDR3 is CASSQTGSGANVLTV. CDR3 bases: TGCGCCAGCAGCCAAACAGGCTCTGGGGCCAACGTCCTGACTGTC.

This clonotype has more than one count but fewer than ten. The chain has TRBV25-1 and TRBJ2-5, with no clear D. The CDR3 runs 14 residues. V lost 2 bases to trimming and J lost 5 bases, with 12 bases between them. Germline CDR1 and CDR2: MGHDK and SYGVNS. In nucleotides, the CDR3 is TGTGCCAGCAGTGAAAGGATGGCGCGGGAGACCCAGTACTTC. Its translation: CASSERMARETQYF.

This clonotype was observed a few times. The chain couples TRBV5-1 to TRBJ2-3, with a possible D match to TRBD1 (6 bases). The CDR3 length is 14 residues. Germline V lookup: CDR1 SGHRS, CDR2 YFSETQ. V lost 6 bases, J lost 3 bases, and 14 bases lay in between. For the CDR3, the DNA is TGCGCCAGCATGGGTGGGGGCCGAACAGATACGCAGTATTTT. This sequence encodes CASMGGGRTDTQYF.

The rearrangement joins TRBV5-4 to TRBJ1-2, with TRBD1 identical over 10 bases. This CDR3 is 16 amino acids long. The germline CDR1 and CDR2 sequences are SGHNT and YYREEE (reference sequence). Unmatched junction bases numbered 15, after V lost 5 bases and J lost 8 bases. This chain's CDR3 is CASRSKRLDRGHGYTF. CDR3 in DNA: TGTGCCAGCAGAAGCAAAAGACTCGACAGGGGGCACGGCTACACCTTC.

The chain carries TRBV10-3 and TRBJ2-1, with 7 nucleotides matching TRBD2. The CDR3 runs 14 residues. The junction had 3 bases not matched to a gene; V was cut back by 4 bases and J by 3 bases. Germline V gene sequence: CDR1 ENHRY, CDR2 SYGVKD. In DNA form, the CDR3 reads TGTGCCATCAGTGGGGCTAGCGGCTACAATGAGCAGTTCTTC. Amino acid sequence: CAISGASGYNEQFF.

This chain uses TRBV6-2 or TRBV6-3 with TRBJ2-2; TRBD1 matches at 9 bases. This CDR3 has 14 residues. Germline trimming cut 6 bases from V and 4 bases from J; bases unmatched to any gene: 3. Looked up from germline, CDR1 is MNHEY and CDR2 is SVGEGT. The CDR3 DNA reads TGTGCCAGCAGGGGACAGGGAAGCACCGGGGAGCTGTTTTTT. Its translation is CASRGQGSTGELFF.

The J gene is TRBJ2-2, the V gene TRBV4-1; no clear D. CDR3 length equals 12 residues. Trimming left V 6 bases short and J 7 bases short, with 9 bases between. The germline CDR1 and CDR2 sequences are MGHRA and YSYEKL. CDR3 sequence reads: CASSLSSGELFF. The CDR3 coding sequence is TGCGCCAGCAGTTTAAGTAGCGGGGAGCTGTTTTTT.

Written as DNA, the CDR3 is TGTGCCAGCAGCCAAGGCAGGCAGCGGGCCCTTGGGGAGCAGTACTTC. The encoded protein is CASSQGRQRALGEQYF. This chain uses TRBV4-2 with TRBJ2-7; possibly TRBD2 for D (6 bases). V lost 1 base and J lost 7, with 20 bases in between. This CDR3 is 16 amino acids long. Germline-derived CDR1 and CDR2 are LGHNA and YNFKEQ.

The rearrangement uses TRBV20-1 and TRBJ1-6; TRBD1 matches 7 bases. The CDR3 is 12 amino acids. CDR1 DFQATT and CDR2 SNEGSKA come from the germline V gene (reference sequence). With V trimmed by 6 bases and J by 11 bases, 7 bases remained unmatched. The CDR3 is CSAMGQRTPLHF. As DNA, the CDR3 is TGCAGTGCCATGGGACAGAGGACACCCCTCCACTTT.

This clonotype occurred a few times. The J gene is TRBJ2-7, the V gene TRBV20-1, with 9 bases lining up with TRBD1. J was trimmed by 4 bases and V by 0 bases; bases with no gene match: 7. The CDR3 runs 15 residues. The germline V gene encodes CDR1 DFQATT and CDR2 SNEGSKA (reference sequence). The CDR3 loop reads CSAREEDRGRYEQYF. The CDR3 DNA sequence: TGCAGTGCTAGAGAAGAGGACAGGGGAAGGTACGAGCAGTACTTC.

V and J are TRBV7-7 and TRBJ2-1, with a weak D call TRBD1 (5 bases). V was cut by 3 bases and J by 0 bases, with 9 bases left in between. The V gene's germline CDR1 is SSHAT and CDR2 FNYEAQ (reference sequence). The CDR3 is made up of 15 amino acids. CDR3 nucleotide sequence: TGTGCCAGCAGCTTGACAGAAAACTCCTACAATGAGCAGTTCTTC. This gives the protein CASSLTENSYNEQFF.

The chain combines TRBV14 with TRBJ2-7; 10 nucleotides agree with TRBD2. The CDR3 spans 15 residues. Losses at the gene ends were 4 bases for V and 10 bases for J; bases not matched to a gene: 13. The germline gives CDR1 SGHDN, CDR2 FVKESK. The CDR3 protein is CASSRTTSGPSDQYF. Written as DNA, the CDR3 is TGTGCCAGCAGCCGGACGACTAGCGGGCCATCGGACCAGTACTTC. The full variable domain, with the rest looked up from reference TRBV14 and TRBJ2-7, is EAGVTQFPSHSVIEKGQTVTLRCDPISGHDNLYWYRRVMGKEIKFLLHFVKESKQDESGMPNNRFLAERTGGTYSTLKVQPAELEDSGVYFCASSRTTSGPSDQYFGPGTRLTVT.

This clonotype has more than one count but fewer than ten. The CDR3 is CSAARPGRNTEAFF. CDR3 in DNA: TGCAGTGCGGCTCGGCCAGGGAGGAACACTGAAGCTTTCTTT. V usage is TRBV20-1 and J usage is TRBJ1-1; a weak D match, TRBD1 (5 bases). The CDR3 is made up of 14 amino acids. Looked up from germline, CDR1 is DFQATT and CDR2 is SNEGSKA (reference sequence). Trimming left V 6 bases short and J 1 base short, with 15 bases between.